The clone carrying this T cell receptor beta chain was detected ten times or more. What it recognizes is unknown. RNA transcripts yielded amplified TCR beta CDR3 regions. First-round RT-PCR with HTBI primers amplified the TCR CDR3 region. One entry per CDR3 protein, called by TCRdb with MiXCR from the multiplex PCR reads. The sample lists 500,000 to 550,000 distinct CDR3 sequences, less than 25% occurring once. The data were obtained in a study of T cells in Graves' hyperthyroidism and ophthalmopathy. Broader study findings: Most expanded thyroid clonotypes above 0.001 recurred in blood.

V dropped 2 bases and J dropped 3 bases, with 14 bases sitting between them. Looked up from germline, CDR1 is GTSNPN and CDR2 is SVGIG (reference sequence). The CDR3 runs to 14 residues. The specimen sequenced was blood. The receptor was isolated from a man between 18 and 35 years old with Graves' hyperthyroidism. This chain uses TRBV30 with TRBJ2-7, with D tentatively TRBD2 (5 bases). Here the CDR3 DNA reads TGTGCCTGGAGTCCAGACTACCAAAGCTACGAGCAGTACTTC. Encoded protein: CAWSPDYQSYEQYF. Full variable domain (rest looked up from reference TRBV30 and TRBJ2-7): SQTIHQWPATLVQPVGSPLSLECTVEGTSNPNLYWYRQAAGRGLQLLFYSVGIGQISSEVPQNLSASRPQDRQFILSSKKLLLSDSGFYLCAWSPDYQSYEQYFGPGTRLTVT.